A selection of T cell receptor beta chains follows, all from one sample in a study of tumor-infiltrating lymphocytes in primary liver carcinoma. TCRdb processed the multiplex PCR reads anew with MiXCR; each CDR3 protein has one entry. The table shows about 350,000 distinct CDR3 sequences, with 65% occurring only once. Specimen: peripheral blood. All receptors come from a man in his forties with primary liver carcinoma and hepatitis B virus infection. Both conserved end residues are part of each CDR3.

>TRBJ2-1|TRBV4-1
CASSQVVHNEQFF
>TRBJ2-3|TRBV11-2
CANSRTGAGTDTQYF
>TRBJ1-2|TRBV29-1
CSVEGTGGFHGYTF
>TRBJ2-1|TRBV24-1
CAIGLDGAYNEQFF
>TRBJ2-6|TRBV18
CASSRRTRGSGANVLTF
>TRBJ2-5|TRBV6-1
CASRVRLRGDQYF
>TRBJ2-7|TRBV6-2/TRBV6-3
CASRKMASGSYEQYF
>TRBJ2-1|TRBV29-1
CSEGQGRDTEQFF
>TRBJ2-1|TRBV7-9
CASSPKRRESEEQFF
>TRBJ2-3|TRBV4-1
CASSQGLAGATDTQYF
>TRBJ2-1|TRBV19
CASSVGLAGVSNEQFF
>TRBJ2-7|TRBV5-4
CASSAGLAGAYEQYF
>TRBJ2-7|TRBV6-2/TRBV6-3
CASNEGTNSYEQYF
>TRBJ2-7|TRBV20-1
CSARNTGRAPYEQYF
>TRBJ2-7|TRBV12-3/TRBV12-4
CANSLGLAGPYEQYF
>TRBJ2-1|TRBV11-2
CASSNRPGLYNEQFF
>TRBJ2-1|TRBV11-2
CASSLESASGRRYNEQSF
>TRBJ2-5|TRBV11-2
CASSFGGRSRETQYF
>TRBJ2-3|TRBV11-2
CASSFPRGSTDTQYF
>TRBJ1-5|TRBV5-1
CASSPGPQDQPQHF
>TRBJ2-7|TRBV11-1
CASSLEAGTYEEYF
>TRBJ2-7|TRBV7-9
CASSSSGLAGAEQYF
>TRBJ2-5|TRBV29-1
CSVEIGAALQETQYF
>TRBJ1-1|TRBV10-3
CVINGGTGAFF
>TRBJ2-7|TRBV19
CASSIGQGAHEQYF
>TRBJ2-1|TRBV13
CASSLPVDEQFF
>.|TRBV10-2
CASRSRSSNQPQYF
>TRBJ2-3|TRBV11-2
CARSLDGYATDTQYF
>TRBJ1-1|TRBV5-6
CASSFPWGENTEAFF
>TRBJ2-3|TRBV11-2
CASSLNQRTDTQCF
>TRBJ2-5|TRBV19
CASSIVASGQGGQYF
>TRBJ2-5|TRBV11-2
CASSKEQGWETQYF
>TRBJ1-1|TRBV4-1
CASSQRDTSTEASF